This record looks at one T cell receptor (beta chain) sequence and its context. Under the authors' procedure: Amplification with reference gene primers provided the estimates of nucleated cell counts. This table comes from immunoSEQ multiplex PCR, and its TCRdb copy is limited to in-frame clones, with some not included. V, J and clone size were drawn from that table, and D and trimming were deduced from the DNA. The sample has about 220,000 clones, about 85% seen once. The data belong to a study of blood T cell repertoires in COVID-19. Study as a whole: Material from acute and convalescent COVID-19 was sourced from the United States, Italy and Spain. The cDNA or gDNA used as material had been derived from T cells, B-cell-depleted T cells, or PBMCs.

Seattle enrolled patients during active infection and tracked them longitudinally. This receptor was identified in a woman aged 45 to 65 with COVID-19, enrolled during active disease. Sequencing input: peripheral blood.

CDR3 DNA sequence: TGTGCCAGCAGCCCCCCGGGACTAGGAGGTGTAGGTGAGCAGTTCTTC. Amino acids: CASSPPGLGGVGEQFF. The V call is TRBV5-4, the J call TRBJ2-1, with 8 bases matching TRBD2. Germline V gene lookup returns CDR1 SGHNT and CDR2 YYREEE (reference sequence). V shed 4 bases and J 9 bases; nucleotides not matched to a gene: 15. This CDR3 region has 16 residues.